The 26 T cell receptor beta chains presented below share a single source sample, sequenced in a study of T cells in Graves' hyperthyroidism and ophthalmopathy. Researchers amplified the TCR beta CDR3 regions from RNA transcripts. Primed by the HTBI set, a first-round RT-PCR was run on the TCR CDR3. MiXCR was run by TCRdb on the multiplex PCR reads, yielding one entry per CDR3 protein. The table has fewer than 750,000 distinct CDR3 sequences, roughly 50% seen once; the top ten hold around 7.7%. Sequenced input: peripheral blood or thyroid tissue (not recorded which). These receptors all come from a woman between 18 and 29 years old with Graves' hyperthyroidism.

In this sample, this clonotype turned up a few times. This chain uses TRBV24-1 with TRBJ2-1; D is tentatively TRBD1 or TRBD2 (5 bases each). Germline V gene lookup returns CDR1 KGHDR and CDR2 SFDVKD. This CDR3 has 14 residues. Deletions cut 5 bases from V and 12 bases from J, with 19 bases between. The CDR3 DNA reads TGTGCCACCAGTGCGGGACGCCCGGACATCGTGCAGTTCTTC. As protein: CATSAGRPDIVQFF.

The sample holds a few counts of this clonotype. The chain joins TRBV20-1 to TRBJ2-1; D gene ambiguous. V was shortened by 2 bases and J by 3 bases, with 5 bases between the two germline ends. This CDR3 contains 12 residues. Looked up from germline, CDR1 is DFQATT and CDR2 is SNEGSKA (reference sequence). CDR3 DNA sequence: TGCAGTGCTAGATGGAGCTACAATGAGCAGTTCTTC. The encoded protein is CSARWSYNEQFF.

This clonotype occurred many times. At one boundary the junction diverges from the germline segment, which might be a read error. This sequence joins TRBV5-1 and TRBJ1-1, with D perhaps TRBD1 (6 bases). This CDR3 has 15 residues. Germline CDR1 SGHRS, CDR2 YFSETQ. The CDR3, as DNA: TGCGCCAGCAGTTTGGGGGCGACAACGGACACTGAAGCTTTCTTT. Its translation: CASSLGATTDTEAFF. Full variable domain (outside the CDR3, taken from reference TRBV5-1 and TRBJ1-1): KAGVTQTPRYLIKTRGQQVTLSCSPISGHRSVSWYQQTPGQGLQFLFEYFSETQRNKGNFPGRFSGRQFSNSRSEMNVSTLELGDSALYLCASSLGATTDTEAFFGQGTRLTVV.

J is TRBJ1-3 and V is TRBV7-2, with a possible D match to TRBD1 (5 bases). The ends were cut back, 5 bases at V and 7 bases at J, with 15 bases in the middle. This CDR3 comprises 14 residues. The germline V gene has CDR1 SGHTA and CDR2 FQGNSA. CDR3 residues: CASSRRRTPNTIYF. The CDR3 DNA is TGTGCCAGCAGCCGCCGGCGGACACCGAACACCATATATTTT.

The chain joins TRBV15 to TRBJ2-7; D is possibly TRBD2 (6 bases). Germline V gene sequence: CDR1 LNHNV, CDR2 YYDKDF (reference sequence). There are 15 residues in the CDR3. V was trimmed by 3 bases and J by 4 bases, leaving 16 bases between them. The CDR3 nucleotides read TGTGCCACCAGCAGCCTCCCGGGAGAGGTGTACGAGCAGTACTTC. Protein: CATSSLPGEVYEQYF.

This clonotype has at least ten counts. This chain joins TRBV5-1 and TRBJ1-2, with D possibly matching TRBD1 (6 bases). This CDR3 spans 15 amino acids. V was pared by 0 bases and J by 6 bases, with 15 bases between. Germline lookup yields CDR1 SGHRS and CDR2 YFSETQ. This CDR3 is CASSLAQHRDNGYTF. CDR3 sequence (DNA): TGCGCCAGCAGCTTGGCCCAACACAGGGACAATGGCTACACCTTC.

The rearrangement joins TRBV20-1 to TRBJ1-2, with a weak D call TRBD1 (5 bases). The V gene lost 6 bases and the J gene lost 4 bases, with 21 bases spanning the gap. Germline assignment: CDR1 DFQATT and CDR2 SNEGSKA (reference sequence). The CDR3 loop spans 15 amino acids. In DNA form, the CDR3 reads TGCAGTGCCAGCAGCCAAGATCACCAGGGCTATGGCTACACCTTC. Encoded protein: CSASSQDHQGYGYTF.

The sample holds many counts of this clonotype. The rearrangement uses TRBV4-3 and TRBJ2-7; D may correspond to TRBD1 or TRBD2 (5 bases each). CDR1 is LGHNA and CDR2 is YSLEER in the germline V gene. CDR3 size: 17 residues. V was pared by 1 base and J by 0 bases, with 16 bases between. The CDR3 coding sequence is TGCGCCAGCAGCCAAGCGGTCGGGACCCTTGACTCCTACGAGCAGTACTTC. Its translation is CASSQAVGTLDSYEQYF.

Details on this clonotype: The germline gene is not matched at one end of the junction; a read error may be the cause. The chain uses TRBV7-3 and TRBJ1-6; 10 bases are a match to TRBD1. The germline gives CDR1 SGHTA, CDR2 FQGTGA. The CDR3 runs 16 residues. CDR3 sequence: CASSQTDRGDHSPLHF. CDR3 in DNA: TGCGCCAGCAGCCAGACGGACAGGGGGGACCACTCACCCCTCCACTTT.

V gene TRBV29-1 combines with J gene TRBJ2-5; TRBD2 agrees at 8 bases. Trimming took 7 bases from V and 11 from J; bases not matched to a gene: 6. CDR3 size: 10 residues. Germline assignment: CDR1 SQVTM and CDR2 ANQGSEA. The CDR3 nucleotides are TGCAGCGCGGACCGGGAGGGACAGTACTTC. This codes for CSADREGQYF.

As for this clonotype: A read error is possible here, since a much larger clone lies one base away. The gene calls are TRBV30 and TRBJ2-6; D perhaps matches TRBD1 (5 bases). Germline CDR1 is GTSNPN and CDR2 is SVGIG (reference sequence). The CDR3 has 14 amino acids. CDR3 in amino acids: CARSKGNGANVLTF. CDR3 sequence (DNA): TGTGCCCGGAGTAAGGGGAACGGGGCCAACGTCCTGACTTTC.

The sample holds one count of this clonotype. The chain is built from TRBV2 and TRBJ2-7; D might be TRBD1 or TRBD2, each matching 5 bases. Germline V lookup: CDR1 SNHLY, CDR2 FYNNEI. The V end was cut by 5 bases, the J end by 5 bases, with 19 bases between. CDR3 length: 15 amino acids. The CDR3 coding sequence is TGTGCCAGCAGTTTCCCCGGGGCGAGGGACCACGAGCAGTACTTC. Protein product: CASSFPGARDHEQYF.

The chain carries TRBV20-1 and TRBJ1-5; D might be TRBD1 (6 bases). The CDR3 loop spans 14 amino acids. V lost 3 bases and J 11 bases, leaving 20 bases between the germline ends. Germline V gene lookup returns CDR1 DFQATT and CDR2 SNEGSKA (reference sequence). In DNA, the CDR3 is TGCAGTGCTAGGGAAGAGAGGGGGGGAGAGACCCAGCATTTT. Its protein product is CSAREERGGETQHF.

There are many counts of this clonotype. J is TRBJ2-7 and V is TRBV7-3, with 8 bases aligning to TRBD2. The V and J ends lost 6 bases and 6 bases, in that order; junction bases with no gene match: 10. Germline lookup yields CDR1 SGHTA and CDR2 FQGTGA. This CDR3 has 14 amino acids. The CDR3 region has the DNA TGTGCCAGCAGTTCTACGGGAGGGCCGTCCGAGCAGTACTTC. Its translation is CASSSTGGPSEQYF.

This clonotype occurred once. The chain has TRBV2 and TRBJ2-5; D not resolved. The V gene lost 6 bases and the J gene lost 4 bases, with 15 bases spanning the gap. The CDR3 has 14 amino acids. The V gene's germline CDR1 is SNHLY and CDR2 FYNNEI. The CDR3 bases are TGTGCCAGCAGCCTGAGGACGGTGGTAGAGACCCAGTACTTC. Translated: CASSLRTVVETQYF.

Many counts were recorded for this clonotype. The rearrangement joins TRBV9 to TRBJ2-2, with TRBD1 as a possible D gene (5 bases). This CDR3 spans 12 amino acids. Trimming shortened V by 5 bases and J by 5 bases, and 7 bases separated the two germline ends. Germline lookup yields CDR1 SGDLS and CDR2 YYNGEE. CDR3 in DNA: TGTGCCAGCAGAGGACAAACCGGGGAGCTGTTTTTT. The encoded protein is CASRGQTGELFF.

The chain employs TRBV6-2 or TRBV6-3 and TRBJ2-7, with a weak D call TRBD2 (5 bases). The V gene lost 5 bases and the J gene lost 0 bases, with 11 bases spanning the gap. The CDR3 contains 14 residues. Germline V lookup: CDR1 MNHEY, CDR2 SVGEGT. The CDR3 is CASSASPRSYEQYF. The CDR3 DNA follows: TGTGCCAGCAGTGCTAGCCCCCGCTCCTACGAGCAGTACTTC.

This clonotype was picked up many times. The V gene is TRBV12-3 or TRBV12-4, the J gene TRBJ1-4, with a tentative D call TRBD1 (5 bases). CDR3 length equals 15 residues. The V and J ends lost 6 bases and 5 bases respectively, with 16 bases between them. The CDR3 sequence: CASSATGGPNEKLFF. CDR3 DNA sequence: TGTGCCAGCAGCGCAACCGGGGGTCCAAATGAAAAACTGTTTTTT.

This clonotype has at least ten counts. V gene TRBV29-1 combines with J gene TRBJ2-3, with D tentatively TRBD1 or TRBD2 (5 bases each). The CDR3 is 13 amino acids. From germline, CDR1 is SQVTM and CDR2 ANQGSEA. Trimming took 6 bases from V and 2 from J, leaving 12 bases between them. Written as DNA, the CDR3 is TGCAGCGTAGAGGGACCATACACAGATACGCAGTATTTT. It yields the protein CSVEGPYTDTQYF.

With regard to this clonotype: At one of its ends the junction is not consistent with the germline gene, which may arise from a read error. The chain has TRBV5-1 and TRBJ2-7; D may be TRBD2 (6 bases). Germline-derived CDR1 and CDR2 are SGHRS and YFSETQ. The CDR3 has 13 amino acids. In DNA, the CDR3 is TGCACCAGCAGCTCCGGGCCTAGCGACGAGCAGTACTTC. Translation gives CTSSSGPSDEQYF.

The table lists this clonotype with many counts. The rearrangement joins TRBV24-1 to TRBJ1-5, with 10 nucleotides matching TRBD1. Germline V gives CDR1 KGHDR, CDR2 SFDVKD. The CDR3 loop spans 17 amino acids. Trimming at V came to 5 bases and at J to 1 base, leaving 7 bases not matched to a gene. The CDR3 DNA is TGTGCCACCAGTGGGGTAGGGACAGGGGCAAGCAATCAGCCCCAGCATTTT. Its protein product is CATSGVGTGASNQPQHF.

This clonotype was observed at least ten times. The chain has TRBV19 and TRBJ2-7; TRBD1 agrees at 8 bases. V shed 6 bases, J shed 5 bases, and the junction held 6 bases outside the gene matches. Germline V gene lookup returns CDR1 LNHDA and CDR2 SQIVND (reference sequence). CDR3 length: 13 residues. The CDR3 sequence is CASSTYRGDEQYF. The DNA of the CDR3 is TGTGCCAGTAGCACTTACAGGGGGGACGAGCAGTACTTC.

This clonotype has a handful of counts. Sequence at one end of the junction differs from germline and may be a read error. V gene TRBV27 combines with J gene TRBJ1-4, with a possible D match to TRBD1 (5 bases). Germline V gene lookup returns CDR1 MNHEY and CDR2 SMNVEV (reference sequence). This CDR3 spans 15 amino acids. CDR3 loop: CASSPQHGANEKLFF. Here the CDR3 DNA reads TGTGCCAGCAGCCCGCAGCATGGGGCTAACGAAAAACTGTTTTTT.

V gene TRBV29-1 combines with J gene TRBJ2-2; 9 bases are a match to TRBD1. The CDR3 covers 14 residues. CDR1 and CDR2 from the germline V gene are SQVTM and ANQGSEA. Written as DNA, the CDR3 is TGCAGAGAACGAGGGACAGGGCGCACCGGGGAGCTGTTTTTT. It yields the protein CRERGTGRTGELFF.

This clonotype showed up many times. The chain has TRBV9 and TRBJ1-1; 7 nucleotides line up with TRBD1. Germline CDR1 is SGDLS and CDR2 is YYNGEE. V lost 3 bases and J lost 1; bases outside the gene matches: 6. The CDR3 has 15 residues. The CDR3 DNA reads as TGTGCCAGCAGCGCCGGGGACAGATGGAACACTGAAGCTTTCTTT. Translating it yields CASSAGDRWNTEAFF.

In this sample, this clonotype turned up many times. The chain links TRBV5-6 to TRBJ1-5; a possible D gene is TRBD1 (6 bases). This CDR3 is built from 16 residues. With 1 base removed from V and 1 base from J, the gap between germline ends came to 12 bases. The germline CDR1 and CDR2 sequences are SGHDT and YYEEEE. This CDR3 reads CASSLRTDTSNQPQHF. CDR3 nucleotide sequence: TGTGCCAGCAGCTTGCGGACAGATACGAGCAATCAGCCCCAGCATTTT. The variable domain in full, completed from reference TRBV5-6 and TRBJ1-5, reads DAGVTQSPTHLIKTRGQQVTLRCSPKSGHDTVSWYQQALGQGPQFIFQYYEEEERQRGNFPDRFSGHQFPNYSSELNVNALLLGDSALYLCASSLRTDTSNQPQHFGDGTRLSIL.